The source of this TCR beta chain is a study of cytomegalovirus exposure and HLA in healthy donors. 60 Vbeta and 13 Jbeta primers were used in PCR. The repertoire was sequenced with immunoSEQ multiplex PCR; TCRdb's copy has only in-frame clones and lacks some. The table has approximately 160,000 clones, 82% seen once; the top ten hold around 1.5%. Note on this clone: Antigen specificity is unknown.

Overall study results and limits: Cytomegalovirus association was assigned to about 150 TCR beta chains. Earlier analysis found most TCR beta V segments productive about 87% or about 30% of the time.

The CDR3 is 13 residues long. CDR1 is SGHRS, CDR2 YFSETQ, per germline. V lost 2 bases, J lost 4 bases, and 8 bases lay in between. Sequenced input: PBMCs. The J gene is TRBJ2-3, the V gene TRBV5-1; no firm D call. This receptor was identified in a male donor in good health and CMV-seronegative. CDR3 in DNA: TGCGCCAGCAGCTTAATTCCCGCAGATACGCAGTATTTT. Amino acids: CASSLIPADTQYF.